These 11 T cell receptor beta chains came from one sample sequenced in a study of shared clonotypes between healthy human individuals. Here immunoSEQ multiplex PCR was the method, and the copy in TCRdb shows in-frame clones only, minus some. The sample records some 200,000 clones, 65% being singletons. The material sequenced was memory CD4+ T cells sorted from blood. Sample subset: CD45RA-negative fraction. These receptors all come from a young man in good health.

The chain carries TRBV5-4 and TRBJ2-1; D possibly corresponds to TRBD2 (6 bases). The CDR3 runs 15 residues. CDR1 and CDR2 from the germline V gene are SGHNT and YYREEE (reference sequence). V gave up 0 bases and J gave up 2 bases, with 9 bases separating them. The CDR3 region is CASSLDGGTYNEQFF. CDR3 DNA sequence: TGTGCCAGCAGCTTGGACGGCGGGACCTACAATGAGCAGTTCTTC. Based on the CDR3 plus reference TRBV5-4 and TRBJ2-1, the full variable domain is ETGVTQSPTHLIKTRGQQVTLRCSSQSGHNTVSWYQQALGQGPQFIFQYYREEENGRGNFPPRFSGLQFPNYSSELNVNALELDDSALYLCASSLDGGTYNEQFFGPGTRLTVL.

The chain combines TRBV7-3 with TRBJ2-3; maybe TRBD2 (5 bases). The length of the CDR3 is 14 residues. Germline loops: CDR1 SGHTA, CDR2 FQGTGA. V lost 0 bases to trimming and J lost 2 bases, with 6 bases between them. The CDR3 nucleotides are TGTGCCAGCAGCTTAACTAGCGCCACAGATACGCAGTATTTT. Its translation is CASSLTSATDTQYF.

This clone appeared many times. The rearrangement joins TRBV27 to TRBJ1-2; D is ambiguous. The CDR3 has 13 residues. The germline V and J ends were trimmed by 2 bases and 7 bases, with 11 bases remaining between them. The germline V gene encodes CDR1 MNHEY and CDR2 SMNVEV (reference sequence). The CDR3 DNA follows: TGTGCCAGCAGTTTAAATAGTCAAAGTGGCTACACCTTC. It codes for CASSLNSQSGYTF.

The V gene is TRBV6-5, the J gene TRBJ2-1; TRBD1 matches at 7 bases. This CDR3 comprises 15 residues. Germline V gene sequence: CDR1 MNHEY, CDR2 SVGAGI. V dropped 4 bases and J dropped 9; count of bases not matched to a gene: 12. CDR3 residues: CASSSGQFPRVEQFF. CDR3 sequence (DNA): TGTGCCAGCAGTTCGGGACAGTTCCCCCGTGTTGAGCAGTTCTTC.

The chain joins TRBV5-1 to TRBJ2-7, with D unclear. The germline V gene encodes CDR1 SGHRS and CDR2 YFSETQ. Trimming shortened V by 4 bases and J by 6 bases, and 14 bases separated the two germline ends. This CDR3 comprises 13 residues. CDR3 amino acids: CASSPHVSGEQYF. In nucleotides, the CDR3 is TGCGCCAGCAGCCCCCATGTGTCTGGCGAGCAGTACTTC.

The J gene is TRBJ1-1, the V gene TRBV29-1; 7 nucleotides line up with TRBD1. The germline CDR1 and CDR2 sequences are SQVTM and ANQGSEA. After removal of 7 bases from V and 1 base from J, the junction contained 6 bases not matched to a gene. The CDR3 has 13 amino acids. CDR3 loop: CSGDRATNTEAFF. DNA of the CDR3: TGCAGCGGTGACAGGGCAACGAACACTGAAGCTTTCTTT.

CDR3 in amino acids: CASSLRAGVEAFF. CDR3 bases: TGTGCCAGCAGCTTGAGGGCTGGAGTTGAAGCTTTCTTT. The gene calls are TRBV7-9 and TRBJ1-1; D remains ambiguous. V lost 3 bases to trimming and J lost 7 bases, with 12 bases between them. The CDR3 length is 13 residues. Germline V lookup: CDR1 SEHNR, CDR2 FQNEAQ (reference sequence).

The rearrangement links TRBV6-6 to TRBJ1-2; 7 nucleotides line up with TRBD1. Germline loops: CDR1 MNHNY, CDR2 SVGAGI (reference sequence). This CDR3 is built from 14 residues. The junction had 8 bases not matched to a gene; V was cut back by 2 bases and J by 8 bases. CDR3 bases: TGTGCCAGCAGTTACCCGCGACAGGGAAAGGGCTACACCTTC. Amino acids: CASSYPRQGKGYTF.

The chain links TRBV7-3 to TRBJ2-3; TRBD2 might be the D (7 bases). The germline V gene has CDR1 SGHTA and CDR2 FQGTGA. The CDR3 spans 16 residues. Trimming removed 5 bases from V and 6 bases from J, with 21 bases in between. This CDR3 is CASSPRTAGTGDTQYF. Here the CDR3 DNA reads TGTGCCAGCAGCCCGCGGACAGCGGGGACGGGGGATACGCAGTATTTT.

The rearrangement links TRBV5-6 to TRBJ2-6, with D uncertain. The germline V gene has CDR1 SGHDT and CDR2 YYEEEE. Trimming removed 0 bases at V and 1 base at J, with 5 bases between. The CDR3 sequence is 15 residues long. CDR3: CASSLEGSGANVLTF. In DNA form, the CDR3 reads TGTGCCAGCAGCTTGGAAGGGTCTGGGGCCAACGTCCTGACTTTC.

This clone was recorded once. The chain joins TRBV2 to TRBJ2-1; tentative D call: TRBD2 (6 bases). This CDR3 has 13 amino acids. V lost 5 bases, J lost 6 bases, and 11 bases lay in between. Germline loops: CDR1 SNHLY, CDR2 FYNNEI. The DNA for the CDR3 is TGTGCCAGCAGTCCGACTAGAACCAATGAGCAGTTCTTC. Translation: CASSPTRTNEQFF.